This entry features one T cell receptor (beta chain) sequence. The protocol was immunoSEQ multiplex PCR, while the TCRdb copy is restricted to in-frame clones and leaves out a portion. The sample yields approximately 82,000 clones, around 84% seen once. The data are from a study of OX40 agonist ivuxolimab in advanced cancers. Here the sequenced sample was CD4+ or CD8+ T cells sorted from blood, taken in a trial of the OX40 agonist ivuxolimab. This receptor was taken from an adult with an advanced solid tumor such as melanoma, head and neck, liver or kidney cancer.

CDR3 nucleotides: TGTGCCAGCAGGACAGGACTAGCGGAAGGCTATGAGCAGTTCTTC. Encoded protein: CASRTGLAEGYEQFF. The rearrangement uses TRBV6-6 and TRBJ2-1; TRBD2 matches 10 bases. CDR3 length equals 15 residues. V lost 6 bases to trimming and J lost 8 bases; unmatched junction nucleotides: 10. Germline loops: CDR1 MNHNY, CDR2 SVGAGI (reference sequence).